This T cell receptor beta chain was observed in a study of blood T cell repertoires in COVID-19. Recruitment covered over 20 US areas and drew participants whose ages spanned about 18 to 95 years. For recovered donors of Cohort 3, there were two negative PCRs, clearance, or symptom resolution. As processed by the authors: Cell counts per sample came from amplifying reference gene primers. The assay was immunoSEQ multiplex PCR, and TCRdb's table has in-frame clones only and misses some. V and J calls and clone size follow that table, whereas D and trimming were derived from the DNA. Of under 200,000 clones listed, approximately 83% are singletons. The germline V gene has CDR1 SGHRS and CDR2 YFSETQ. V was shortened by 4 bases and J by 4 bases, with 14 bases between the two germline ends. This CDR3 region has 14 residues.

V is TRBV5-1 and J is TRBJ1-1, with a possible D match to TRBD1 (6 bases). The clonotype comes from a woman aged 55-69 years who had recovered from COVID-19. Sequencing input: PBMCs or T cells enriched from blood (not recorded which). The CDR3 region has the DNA TGCGCCAGCAGCCCTATCACAGGGAGCACTGAAGCTTTCTTT. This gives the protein CASSPITGSTEAFF.